The rows below give T cell receptor beta chains drawn from one sample of a study of blood T cell repertoires in COVID-19. Data came from immunoSEQ multiplex PCR; TCRdb stores just in-frame clones and leaves some out. The sample has 80,000 to 130,000 clones, about 89% seen once. Sequenced material: peripheral blood. These receptors were collected from a man between 60 and 75 years old with acute or convalescent COVID-19. CDR3s include the opening cysteine and the closing phenylalanine or tryptophan. A D gene is named only where the DNA matches it firmly. The size entry is marked missing in some rows and otherwise reads once, few, many or a size class.

d_gene,len,abundance,v_gene,j_gene,CDR3nt,CDR3aa
TRBD2,16,once,TRBV5-1,TRBJ2-1,TGCGCCAGCAGCGTGGAGGCTAGCGGGAGGGCCCATGAGCAGTTCTTC,CASSVEASGRAHEQFF
NA,14,NA,TRBV7-2,TRBJ1-5,TGTGCCAGCAGCTTTCCAGGGGGCAATCAGCCCCAGCATTTT,CASSFPGGNQPQHF
TRBD1,16,NA,TRBV24-1,TRBJ1-5,TGTGCCACCAGTGACCCCACAGGGGGAGACAATCAGCCCCAGCATTTT,CATSDPTGGDNQPQHF
TRBD1,15,NA,TRBV6-5,TRBJ2-7,TGTGCCAGCAGGCGCGACAGGGGCTCCATGAGGGAGCAGTACTTC,CASRRDRGSMREQYF
NA,16,NA,TRBV6-6,TRBJ1-1,TGTGCCAGCAGCCGGGGACTGACTAGAACGAGGACTGAAGCTTTCTTT,CASSRGLTRTRTEAFF
TRBD2,15,NA,TRBV2,TRBJ2-3,TGTGCCAGCAGGCAGACTAGCGGGAGTGCAGATACGCAGTATTTT,CASRQTSGSADTQYF
TRBD1,16,NA,TRBV7-9,TRBJ1-5,TGTGCCAGCAGCTTAGACGGACAGGGTGCGAATCAGCCCCAGCATTTT,CASSLDGQGANQPQHF
NA,13,few,TRBV6-1,TRBJ1-1,TGTGCCAGCAGTGACGGGAGGGGAACTGAAGCTTTCTTT,CASSDGRGTEAFF
TRBD1,18,NA,TRBV29-1,TRBJ2-3,TGCAGCGTTGAAGCTACCGGGACAGAGGGGATTGTGGCAGATACGCAGTATTTT,CSVEATGTEGIVADTQYF
NA,14,NA,TRBV27,TRBJ2-5,TGTGCCAGCCGAAGTAGCGGTACTCAAGAGACCCAGTACTTC,CASRSSGTQETQYF
NA,13,NA,TRBV19,TRBJ1-6,TGTGCCAGTCGGCGGGCCCTGAATTCACCCCTCCACTTT,CASRRALNSPLHF
TRBD2,17,NA,TRBV30,TRBJ2-2,TGTGCCTGGAGTGTAGGACCGGGACTAATCAACACCGGGGAGCTGTTTTTT,CAWSVGPGLINTGELFF
NA,13,few,TRBV7-9,TRBJ1-2,TGTGCCAGCAGCTTAGATCCGGGCTATGGCTACACCTTC,CASSLDPGYGYTF
NA,13,once,TRBV13,TRBJ1-4,TGTGCCAGCAGCTTAAGACCGGGGGAAAAACTGTTTTTT,CASSLRPGEKLFF
NA,14,NA,TRBV6-1,TRBJ1-1,TGTGCCAGCACCAGACAGGAAGATTTGTCTGAAGCTTTCTTT,CASTRQEDLSEAFF
NA,11,NA,TRBV20-1,TRBJ2-5,TGCAGTGCTATAAGGGGGGAGACCCAGTACTTC,CSAIRGETQYF
NA,13,NA,TRBV24-1,TRBJ1-2,TGTGCCACCAGTGATCTCACAGTCGACGGCTACACCTTC,CATSDLTVDGYTF
TRBD2,16,NA,TRBV19,TRBJ2-1,TGTGCCAGTAGGGCTGCCTTAGCGGGATATAACAATGAGCAGTTCTTC,CASRAALAGYNNEQFF
TRBD1,14,NA,TRBV5-1,TRBJ1-4,TGCGCCAGCAGCCAGGACAGGGTTGACGAAAAACTGTTTTTT,CASSQDRVDEKLFF
NA,15,NA,TRBV27,TRBJ1-6,TGTGCCAGCAGCTTGGATGAGCGGGGGTCTTCGTCCCTCCACTTT,CASSLDERGSSSLHF
TRBD1,13,NA,TRBV19,TRBJ1-2,TGTGCCAGTAGTAAAGACAGGGATGGTGGCTACACCTTC,CASSKDRDGGYTF
NA,15,few,TRBV18,TRBJ1-3,TGTGCCAGCTCACCCGCGACAGGCTCTGGAAACACCATATATTTT,CASSPATGSGNTIYF
NA,14,NA,TRBV5-1,TRBJ1-1,TGCGCCAGCAGGTTCCCGGGATCGAACACTGAAGCTTTCTTT,CASRFPGSNTEAFF
NA,15,NA,TRBV3-1/TRBV3-2,TRBJ1-1,TGTGCCAGCAGCCGCTCGGACATACTGGCCACTGAAGCTTTCTTT,CASSRSDILATEAFF
NA,21,NA,TRBV5-3,TRBJ2-7,TGTGCCAGAAGCTTGCCCCTTGTCCTGCCCCCCGTTACAGGCTGGATCTACGAGCAGTACTTC,CARSLPLVLPPVTGWIYEQYF
NA,14,few,TRBV30,TRBJ1-1,TGTGCCTGGCTACTAGGTCGGGGGATGGCTGAAGCTTTCTTT,CAWLLGRGMAEAFF
NA,15,NA,TRBV11-2,TRBJ2-5,TGTGCCAGCAGCTTAGATGGGGAGAGAGTTGAGACCCAGTACTTC,CASSLDGERVETQYF
TRBD1,13,NA,TRBV25-1,TRBJ1-6,TGTGCCAGCAGTAATACAGGGGGTTCACCCCTCCACTTT,CASSNTGGSPLHF